This T cell receptor beta chain was recovered during a study of shared clonotypes between healthy human individuals. For the study at large: Three plates were used per donor for CD4 naive, three for CD4 memory, two for CD8 naive and one for CD8 memory. General observations from the study: Estimated richness was generally greater in naive than memory subsets. Rarefaction exposed incomplete sorted-subset sequencing despite large depth.

Only in-frame clones appear in the TCRdb table, and some are missing; sequencing was by immunoSEQ multiplex PCR. The table records about 2.5 million clones, around 93% of them present only once. CDR3 length: 12 residues. V gave up 9 bases and J gave up 4 bases; unmatched junction bases: 4. Germline V gene data show CDR1 as SGHNT and CDR2 as YYREEE (reference sequence). As regards this clone: Its specificity is not known.

Sequenced sample: naive CD4+ T cells from PBMCs. Subset given: CD45RA+ positively selected. The TCR comes from a man younger than 35 in good health. Some clones in this sample may be carry-over from other donors' samples. The V call is TRBV5-4, the J call TRBJ1-3; TRBD1 agrees at 7 bases. CDR3 coding DNA: TGTGCCACCGAGGACAGGGGAAACACCATATATTTT. The encoded protein is CATEDRGNTIYF. Full variable domain (remainder filled in from reference TRBV5-4 and TRBJ1-3): ETGVTQSPTHLIKTRGQQVTLRCSSQSGHNTVSWYQQALGQGPQFIFQYYREEENGRGNFPPRFSGLQFPNYSSELNVNALELDDSALYLCATEDRGNTIYFGEGSWLTVV.